What follows describes a single T cell receptor (beta chain). Its antigen is undetermined. The record originates from a study of shared clonotypes between healthy human individuals. CDR1 is SGHTA and CDR2 is FQGNSA in the germline V gene. The CDR3 has 17 amino acids. V lost 3 bases, J lost 0 bases, and 12 bases lay in between. Study observations and caveats: Sorted-subset sequencing, rarefaction showed, was incomplete despite large depth.

The repertoire was sequenced with immunoSEQ multiplex PCR; TCRdb's copy has only in-frame clones and lacks some. The top ten clones hold over 0.12% of a sample with millions of clones, approximately 94% of them seen once. The clonotype originates from a man between 18 and 29 years old in good health. The V call is TRBV7-2, the J call TRBJ2-6; D is ambiguous. Sequenced sample: naive CD4+ T cells sorted from blood. Subset meaning: CD45RA+ positively selected. CDR3 protein: CASSLAALSSGANVLTF. The CDR3 DNA follows: TGTGCCAGCAGCTTGGCAGCCCTCAGCTCTGGGGCCAACGTCCTGACTTTC.